One sample yielded the 31 T cell receptor beta chains listed below, sequenced in a study of cytomegalovirus exposure and HLA in healthy donors. Primers: 60 Vbeta forward and 13 Jbeta reverse. The data were produced by immunoSEQ multiplex PCR, yet TCRdb's version contains in-frame clones alone and is incomplete. The sample has about 180,000 clones; roughly 80% are singletons. The specimen sequenced was PBMCs. All receptors derive from a man aged 40-55 years in good health and CMV-seronegative.

The chain is built from TRBV9 and TRBJ1-1; D may be TRBD1 (5 bases). The CDR3 length is 16 residues. The ends were cut back, 4 bases at V and 0 bases at J, with 16 bases in the middle. The germline V gene has CDR1 SGDLS and CDR2 YYNGEE. DNA for the CDR3: TGTGCCAGCAGCCCCCAGGGCGGCAGGATGAACACTGAAGCTTTCTTT. Translated, it gives CASSPQGGRMNTEAFF.

The chain has TRBV4-1 and TRBJ1-2; possibly TRBD1 for D (5 bases). CDR1 MGHRA and CDR2 YSYEKL come from the germline V gene. This CDR3 contains 15 residues. V was clipped by 0 bases and J by 4 bases, with 12 bases between them. CDR3 residues: CASSQEGGGGYGYTF. The CDR3 DNA follows: TGCGCCAGCAGCCAAGAAGGCGGGGGGGGCTATGGCTACACCTTC.

The rearrangement joins TRBV10-3 to TRBJ2-7; 7 bases are a match to TRBD2. CDR3 length: 15 amino acids. In germline, CDR1 is ENHRY, CDR2 SYGVKD. After removal of 7 bases from V and 2 bases from J, the junction contained 11 bases not matched to a gene. CDR3 region: CAINLGVAGAYEQYF. CDR3 sequence (DNA): TGTGCCATCAATCTCGGGGTGGCGGGGGCCTACGAGCAGTACTTC.

This sequence joins TRBV7-9 and TRBJ2-1; 7 bases line up with TRBD2. There are 16 residues in the CDR3. CDR1 and CDR2 from the germline V gene are SEHNR and FQNEAQ (reference sequence). V dropped 0 bases and J dropped 3; count of bases not matched to a gene: 5. CDR3 amino acids: CASSLAGGLSYNEQFF. CDR3 DNA sequence: TGTGCCAGCAGCTTAGCCGGGGGACTAAGCTACAATGAGCAGTTCTTC.

This clone was observed once. The V and J genes are TRBV5-8 and TRBJ2-3; the match to TRBD2 covers 10 bases. Germline CDR1 and CDR2: SGHTS and YDEGEE. This CDR3 is built from 15 residues. The V segment lost 5 bases and the J segment 1 base; nucleotides outside the gene matches: 4. The CDR3 here is CASSYGTSGTDTQYF. CDR3 DNA sequence: TGTGCCAGCAGTTATGGGACTAGCGGCACAGATACGCAGTATTTT.

This clone turned up a few times. DNA for the CDR3: TGTGCCAGCAGCCGCGTGGCAGATACGCAGTATTTT. As protein: CASSRVADTQYF. V is TRBV7-9 and J is TRBJ2-3; no reliable D call. In germline, CDR1 is SEHNR, CDR2 FQNEAQ (reference sequence). This CDR3 comprises 12 residues. V was trimmed by 5 bases and J by 4 bases, leaving 7 bases between them.

This clone has just a few counts. The CDR3 loop reads CAWSTSGGVDEQFF. The CDR3 nucleotides read TGTGCCTGGAGTACTAGCGGGGGGGTTGATGAGCAGTTCTTC. The V gene is TRBV30, the J gene TRBJ2-1; TRBD2 matches at 13 bases. The CDR3 sequence is 14 residues long. The trim removed 2 bases at V and 8 bases at J, leaving 3 bases unmatched. Germline CDR1 GTSNPN, CDR2 SVGIG (reference sequence).

V and J are TRBV28 and TRBJ2-3; 9 nucleotides line up with TRBD2. With 6 bases clipped from V and 1 base from J, the junction kept 5 bases outside the gene matches. This CDR3 comprises 15 residues. Germline V gene data show CDR1 as MDHEN and CDR2 as SYDVKM. The CDR3 reads CASSQAGGGTDTQYF. The CDR3 coding sequence is TGTGCCAGCAGCCAAGCGGGAGGCGGCACAGATACGCAGTATTTT.

The CDR3 is CASSLGQSYEQYF. The CDR3 coding sequence is TGTGCCAGCAGCTTGGGACAGTCCTACGAGCAGTACTTC. This chain links TRBV27 with TRBJ2-5, with 7 positions matching TRBD1. The DNA matches TRBJ2-7 better at its end, which makes the J call doubtful. Germline V lookup: CDR1 MNHEY, CDR2 SMNVEV (reference sequence). The CDR3 totals 13 residues.

This chain links TRBV7-7 with TRBJ2-5; TRBD2 aligns across 12 bases. The germline V gene encodes CDR1 SSHAT and CDR2 FNYEAQ (reference sequence). This CDR3 is 14 amino acids long. The CDR3 spells CASGSLAGGETQYF. As DNA, the CDR3 is TGTGCTAGCGGGTCACTAGCGGGGGGAGAGACCCAGTACTTC.

V gene TRBV9 combines with J gene TRBJ2-5; tentative D call: TRBD2 (5 bases). The V end lost 4 bases, the J end lost 1 base, and 8 bases lay between the germline ends. CDR1 SGDLS and CDR2 YYNGEE come from the germline V gene. The CDR3 consists of 13 residues. The DNA of the CDR3 is TGTGCCAGCAGCAATCGGGGCCAAGAGACCCAGTACTTC. Translating gives CASSNRGQETQYF.

The chain joins TRBV28 to TRBJ2-1; the D is unclear. This CDR3 is built from 14 residues. The V and J ends lost 2 bases and 0 bases respectively, with 5 bases between them. Germline V CDR1 and CDR2: MDHEN, SYDVKM. The CDR3 nucleotides read TGTGCCAGCAGTTTAATAAACTCCTACAATGAGCAGTTCTTC. Translated, it gives CASSLINSYNEQFF.

CDR3 region: CASSQDPESGGELFF. As DNA, the CDR3 is TGCGCCAGCAGCCAAGATCCTGAGAGCGGCGGGGAGCTGTTTTTT. This rearrangement joins TRBV4-1 to TRBJ2-2; a possible D gene is TRBD2 (5 bases). Trimming removed 0 bases from V and 7 bases from J, with 12 bases in between. CDR1 is MGHRA, CDR2 YSYEKL, per germline. The CDR3 sequence is 15 residues long.

The V gene is TRBV6-5, the J gene TRBJ2-1; 9 bases are shared with TRBD1. The CDR3 is made up of 15 amino acids. CDR1 and CDR2 (germline): MNHEY, SVGAGI. With 5 bases clipped from V and 7 bases from J, the junction kept 9 bases outside the gene matches. The CDR3 here is CASSPDRGDLNEQFF. CDR3 coding DNA: TGTGCCAGCAGTCCGGACAGGGGAGATTTGAATGAGCAGTTCTTC.

The chain links TRBV2 to TRBJ1-1, with unresolved D. Looked up from germline, CDR1 is SNHLY and CDR2 is FYNNEI. The CDR3 contains 11 residues. Between the trimmed V and J ends, which lost 7 bases and 2 bases, there was a span of 5 bases. The CDR3 DNA reads TGTGCCAGCAATCTTAACACTGAAGCTTTCTTT. Amino acid sequence: CASNLNTEAFF.

The rearrangement links TRBV6-1 to TRBJ1-2; the match to TRBD1 covers 10 bases. Germline V lookup: CDR1 MNHNS, CDR2 SASEGT. This CDR3 is built from 14 residues. The trim removed 10 bases at V and 7 bases at J, leaving 12 bases unmatched. The CDR3 here is CATSGDRGIFGYTF. CDR3 sequence (DNA): TGTGCCACCTCTGGGGACAGGGGAATTTTTGGCTACACCTTC.

The chain uses TRBV30 and TRBJ2-3, with TRBD2 matching 12 bases. The CDR3 is 16 amino acids. The germline CDR1 and CDR2 sequences are GTSNPN and SVGIG (reference sequence). The V and J ends lost 1 base and 3 bases, in that order; junction bases with no gene match: 5. The DNA of the CDR3 is TGTGCCTGGAGTGGCTCGACTAGCGGGAGAACAGATACGCAGTATTTT. This sequence encodes CAWSGSTSGRTDTQYF.

This clone was observed a handful of times. The chain recombines TRBV7-9 with TRBJ2-2, with TRBD1 matching 8 bases. The V gene end was trimmed by 6 bases and the J gene end by 1 base; junction bases not matched to a gene: 4. This CDR3 has 15 amino acids. Germline assignment: CDR1 SEHNR and CDR2 FQNEAQ (reference sequence). CDR3 sequence: CASRPGTGNTGELFF. In DNA, the CDR3 is TGTGCCAGCAGACCCGGGACAGGGAACACCGGGGAGCTGTTTTTT.

In its sample, this clone was seen a few times. The chain recombines TRBV30 with TRBJ2-7, with 9 bases aligning to TRBD1. The CDR3 spans 13 residues. Per germline, CDR1 GTSNPN and CDR2 SVGIG (reference sequence). The V segment lost 8 bases and the J segment 4 bases; nucleotides outside the gene matches: 9. DNA for the CDR3: TGTGCCGGAATAACAGGGGGCCGATACGAGCAGTACTTC. Its translation: CAGITGGRYEQYF.

This clone was recorded once. The gene calls are TRBV4-1 and TRBJ1-3, with D uncertain. This CDR3 comprises 15 residues. Germline lookup yields CDR1 MGHRA and CDR2 YSYEKL. The V end was cut by 0 bases, the J end by 1 base, with 7 bases between. The CDR3 reads CASSQEADSGNTIYF. CDR3 nucleotide sequence: TGCGCCAGCAGCCAAGAAGCGGATTCTGGAAACACCATATATTTT.

The V gene is TRBV6-5, the J gene TRBJ2-7; 8 bases align to TRBD1. The CDR3 runs 15 residues. V lost 6 bases, J lost 2 bases, and 9 bases stayed unmatched. Germline V gives CDR1 MNHEY, CDR2 SVGAGI. The CDR3 DNA is TGTGCCAGCAGCGCCAGACAGGGGTTCACCTACGAGCAGTACTTC. Protein product: CASSARQGFTYEQYF.

The chain couples TRBV11-3 to TRBJ1-1; possible D gene TRBD1, 5 bases. The CDR3 extends over 14 amino acids. V lost 5 bases and J lost 7, with 17 bases in between. Per germline, CDR1 SGHNT and CDR2 YENEEA. The CDR3 spells CASSLMGGTLEAFF. The CDR3 region has the DNA TGTGCCAGCAGCCTTATGGGGGGAACCCTTGAAGCTTTCTTT.

This clone was counted once. The CDR3 spells CASSLRGQGARQYF. CDR3 nucleotide sequence: TGTGCCAGCAGCTTGAGGGGACAGGGGGCGCGGCAGTACTTC. The chain joins TRBV7-9 to TRBJ2-7, with 12 positions matching TRBD1. Trimming at V came to 3 bases and at J to 9 bases, leaving 6 bases not matched to a gene. The CDR3 sequence is 14 residues long. Germline-derived CDR1 and CDR2 are SEHNR and FQNEAQ (reference sequence). The full variable domain, rest sourced from reference TRBV7-9 and TRBJ2-7, is DTGVSQNPRHKITKRGQNVTFRCDPISEHNRLYWYRQTLGQGPEFLTYFQNEAQLEKSRLLSDRFSAERPKGSFSTLEIQRTEQGDSAMYLCASSLRGQGARQYFGPGTRLTVT.

This sequence joins TRBV28 and TRBJ1-5; D possibly corresponds to TRBD1 (5 bases). CDR1 and CDR2 from the germline V gene are MDHEN and SYDVKM. Trimming removed 10 bases at V and 3 bases at J, with 16 bases between. This CDR3 has 14 amino acids. The CDR3 here is CATLPTAHNQPQHF. As DNA, the CDR3 is TGTGCCACCCTCCCGACAGCGCACAATCAGCCCCAGCATTTT.

This clone was seen more than once but under ten times. The CDR3 bases are TGTGCCAGCTCACCCGGGATGAATGAAAAACTGTTTTTT. It is translated as CASSPGMNEKLFF. The chain joins TRBV18 to TRBJ1-4; no clear D gene. Deletions cut 3 bases from V and 5 bases from J, with 7 bases between. The CDR3 sequence is 13 residues long. Germline loops: CDR1 KGHSH, CDR2 LQKENI.

This clone has just one count. CDR3 DNA sequence: TGTGCCAGCAGCCAAGGGGCAGGGAAGAGAACTGAAGCTTTCTTT. It translates to CASSQGAGKRTEAFF. The chain links TRBV14 to TRBJ1-1; weak D call: TRBD1 (5 bases). CDR1 and CDR2 (germline): SGHDN, FVKESK. V was clipped by 1 base and J by 5 bases, with 14 bases between them. This CDR3 has 15 amino acids.

This sequence joins TRBV28 and TRBJ1-2, with D possibly being TRBD1 (5 bases). The V gene lost 7 bases and the J gene lost 4 bases, with 10 bases spanning the gap. This CDR3 spans 12 amino acids. CDR1 and CDR2 (germline): MDHEN, SYDVKM. CDR3 in amino acids: CASNPGGYGYTF. CDR3 bases: TGTGCCAGCAACCCGGGGGGCTATGGCTACACCTTC.

This clone has a single count. This CDR3 is CASSVARASGRGADTQYF. The DNA for the CDR3 is TGTGCCAGCAGCGTAGCCCGGGCTAGCGGGAGGGGAGCGGATACGCAGTATTTT. The chain combines TRBV9 with TRBJ2-3; 12 bases fit TRBD2. The CDR3 extends over 18 amino acids. The germline V gene encodes CDR1 SGDLS and CDR2 YYNGEE. The V and J ends lost 0 bases and 6 bases, in that order; junction bases with no gene match: 11.

The chain is built from TRBV5-1 and TRBJ1-2; a weak D match, TRBD1 (5 bases). This CDR3 has 15 residues. The germline gives CDR1 SGHRS, CDR2 YFSETQ. Trimming shortened V by 4 bases and J by 2 bases, and 15 bases separated the two germline ends. CDR3 sequence reads: CASSPPGMGNYGYTF. The CDR3 nucleotides read TGCGCCAGCAGCCCACCAGGGATGGGGAACTATGGCTACACCTTC.

V and J are TRBV19 and TRBJ1-2; 7 bases match TRBD1. This CDR3 spans 15 amino acids. V lost 6 bases to trimming and J lost 8 bases; unmatched junction nucleotides: 15. From germline, CDR1 is LNHDA and CDR2 SQIVND (reference sequence). The CDR3 is CASSPPDRTRGGYTF. The CDR3 region has the DNA TGTGCCAGTAGCCCCCCGGACAGGACAAGAGGAGGCTACACCTTC.

This chain links TRBV21-1 with TRBJ1-2; the D segment call TRBD1 is taken from the table without a DNA check. TRBV21-1 constitutes a pseudogene. The CDR3 loop spans 15 amino acids. Here the CDR3 reads CASREDNSSNYGYTF. As DNA, the CDR3 is TGTGCCAGCAGGGAAGATAACAGTTCTAACTATGGCTACACCTTC.